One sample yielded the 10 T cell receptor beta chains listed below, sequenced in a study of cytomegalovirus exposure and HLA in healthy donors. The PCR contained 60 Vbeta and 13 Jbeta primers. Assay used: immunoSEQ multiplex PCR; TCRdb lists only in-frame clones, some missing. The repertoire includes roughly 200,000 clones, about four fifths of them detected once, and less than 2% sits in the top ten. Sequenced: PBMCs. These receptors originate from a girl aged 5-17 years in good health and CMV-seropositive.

The CDR3 here is CASSEEGYSNQPQHF. In DNA form, the CDR3 reads TGTGCCAGCAGTGAAGAGGGGTATAGCAATCAGCCCCAGCATTTT. The rearrangement joins TRBV6-1 to TRBJ1-5; D possibly corresponds to TRBD1 (5 bases). The germline V gene encodes CDR1 MNHNS and CDR2 SASEGT. Trimming left V 1 base short and J 0 bases short, with 7 bases between. The CDR3 has 15 residues.

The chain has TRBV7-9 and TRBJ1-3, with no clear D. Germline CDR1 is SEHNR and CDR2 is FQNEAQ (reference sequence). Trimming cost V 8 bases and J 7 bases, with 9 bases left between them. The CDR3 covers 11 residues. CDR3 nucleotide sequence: TGTGCCAGCGGTTTGGAGAACACCATATATTTT. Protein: CASGLENTIYF. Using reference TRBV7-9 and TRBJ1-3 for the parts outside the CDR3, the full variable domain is DTGVSQNPRHKITKRGQNVTFRCDPISEHNRLYWYRQTLGQGPEFLTYFQNEAQLEKSRLLSDRFSAERPKGSFSTLEIQRTEQGDSAMYLCASGLENTIYFGEGSWLTVV.

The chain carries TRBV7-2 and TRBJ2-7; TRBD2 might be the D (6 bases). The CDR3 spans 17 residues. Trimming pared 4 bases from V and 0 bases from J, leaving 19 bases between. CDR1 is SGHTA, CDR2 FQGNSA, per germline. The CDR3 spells CASSSHPGRGSSYEQYF. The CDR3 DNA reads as TGTGCCAGCAGCTCCCACCCCGGGCGGGGAAGCTCCTACGAGCAGTACTTC.

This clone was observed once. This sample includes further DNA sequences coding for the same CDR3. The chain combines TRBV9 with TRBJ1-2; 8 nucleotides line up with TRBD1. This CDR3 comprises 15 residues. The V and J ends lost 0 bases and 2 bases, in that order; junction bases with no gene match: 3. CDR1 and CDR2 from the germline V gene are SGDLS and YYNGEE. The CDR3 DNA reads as TGTGCCAGCAGCGTAGCAACAGGGGGGAACTATGGCTACACCTTC. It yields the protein CASSVATGGNYGYTF.

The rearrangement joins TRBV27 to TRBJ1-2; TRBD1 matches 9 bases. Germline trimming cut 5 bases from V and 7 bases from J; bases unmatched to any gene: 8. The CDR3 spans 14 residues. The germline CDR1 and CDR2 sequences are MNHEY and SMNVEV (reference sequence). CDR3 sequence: CASSDRDRAFGYTF. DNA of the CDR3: TGTGCCAGCAGTGACCGGGACAGGGCTTTTGGCTACACCTTC.

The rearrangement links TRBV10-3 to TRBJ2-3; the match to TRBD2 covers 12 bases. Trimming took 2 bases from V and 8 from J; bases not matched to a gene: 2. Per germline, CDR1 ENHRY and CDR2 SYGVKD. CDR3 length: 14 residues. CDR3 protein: CAISEGLAGTTQYF. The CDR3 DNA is TGTGCCATCAGTGAGGGACTAGCGGGGACTACGCAGTATTTT.

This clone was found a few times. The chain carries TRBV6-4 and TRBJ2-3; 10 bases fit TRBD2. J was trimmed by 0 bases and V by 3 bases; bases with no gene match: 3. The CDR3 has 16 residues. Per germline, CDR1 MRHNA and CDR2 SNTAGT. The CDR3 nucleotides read TGTGCCAGCAGTGATTCTAGCGGGGGAAGCACAGATACGCAGTATTTT. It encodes CASSDSSGGSTDTQYF.

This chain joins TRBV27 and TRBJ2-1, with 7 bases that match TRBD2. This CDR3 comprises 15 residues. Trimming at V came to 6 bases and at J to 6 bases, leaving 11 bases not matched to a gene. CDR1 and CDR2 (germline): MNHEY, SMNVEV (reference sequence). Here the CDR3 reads CASSGSSGAFNEQFF. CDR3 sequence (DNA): TGTGCCAGCAGCGGGTCGAGCGGGGCCTTCAATGAGCAGTTCTTC.

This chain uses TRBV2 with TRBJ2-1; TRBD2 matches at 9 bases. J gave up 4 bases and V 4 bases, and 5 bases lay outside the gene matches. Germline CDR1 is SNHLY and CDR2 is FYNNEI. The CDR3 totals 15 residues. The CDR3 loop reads CASSVGGGEYNEQFF. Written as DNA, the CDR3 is TGTGCCAGCAGTGTGGGCGGGGGGGAGTACAATGAGCAGTTCTTC.

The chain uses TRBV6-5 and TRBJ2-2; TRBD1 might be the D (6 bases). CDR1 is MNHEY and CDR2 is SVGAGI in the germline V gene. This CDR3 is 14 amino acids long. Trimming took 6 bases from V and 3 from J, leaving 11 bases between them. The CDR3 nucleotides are TGTGCCAGCAGACTCAGGGGACACACCGGGGAGCTGTTTTTT. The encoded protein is CASRLRGHTGELFF.